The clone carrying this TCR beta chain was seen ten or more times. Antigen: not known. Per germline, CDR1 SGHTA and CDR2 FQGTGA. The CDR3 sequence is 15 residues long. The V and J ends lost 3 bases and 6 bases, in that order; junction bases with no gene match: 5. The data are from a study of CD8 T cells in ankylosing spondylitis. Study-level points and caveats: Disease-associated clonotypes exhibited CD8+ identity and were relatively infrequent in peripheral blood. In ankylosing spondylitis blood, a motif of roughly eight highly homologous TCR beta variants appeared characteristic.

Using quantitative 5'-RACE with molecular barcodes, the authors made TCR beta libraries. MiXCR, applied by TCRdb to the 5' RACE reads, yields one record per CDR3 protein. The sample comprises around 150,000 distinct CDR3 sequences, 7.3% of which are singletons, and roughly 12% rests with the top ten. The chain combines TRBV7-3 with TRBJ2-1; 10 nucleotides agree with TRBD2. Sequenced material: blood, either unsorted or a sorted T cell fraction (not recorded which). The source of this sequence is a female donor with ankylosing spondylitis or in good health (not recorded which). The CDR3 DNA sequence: TGTGCCAGCAGCTTCAGCGGGGGGGTTCCCAATGAGCAGTTCTTC. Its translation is CASSFSGGVPNEQFF.